This is a list of T cell receptor beta chains from one sample in a study of breast tumors, draining lymph nodes, adjacent tissues. TCRdb re-called the multiplex PCR reads through MiXCR, storing one row per CDR3 protein. The sample holds more than 100,000 distinct CDR3 sequences; 20% to 25% are singletons and the top ten take roughly 2.7%. The sequencing input was axillary lymph node tissue. Receptors originate from a female donor with breast cancer. Some clones in this sample may be carry-over from other donors' samples. CDR3s include the opening cysteine and the closing phenylalanine or tryptophan. Each record gives: D gene, V gene, J gene, clone size, CDR3 length, CDR3 DNA, CDR3 protein. D genes are given only for firm matches. The size of a clone is reported for some rows only, either as once, few or many, or as a class for expanded clones.

-	TRBV24-1	TRBJ2-1	many	16	TGTGCCACCAGTGACGCCGCGATTCATTCATACAATGAGCAGTTCTTC	CATSDAAIHSYNEQFF
-	TRBV7-9	TRBJ2-5	many	12	TGTGCCAGCAGACGAACAACAAAGACCCAGTACTTC	CASRRTTKTQYF
-	TRBV9	TRBJ2-3	many	15	TGTGCCAGCAGCGTAGGGAACGGGATGACAGATACGCAGTATTTT	CASSVGNGMTDTQYF
-	TRBV10-3	TRBJ2-2	many	17	TGTGCCATCAAGGTCGGGTCGGGAACAGCCTACACCGGGGAGCTGTTTTTT	CAIKVGSGTAYTGELFF
-	TRBV5-6	TRBJ2-3	many	12	TGTGCCAGCAGAACTGGGGCAGATACGCAGTATTTT	CASRTGADTQYF
TRBD2	TRBV5-5	TRBJ2-5	many	14	TGTGCCAGCAGCTTATGGAAACTAGCGGAGGAACAGTACTTC	CASSLWKLAEEQYF
TRBD1	TRBV25-1	TRBJ1-6	many	15	TGTGCCAGCAGTACAGGGGGCTCCTATAATTCACCCCTCCACTTT	CASSTGGSYNSPLHF
TRBD2	TRBV3-1	TRBJ2-3	many	16	TGTGCCAGCAGCCAGGACACTAGCGGGAGCACAGATACGCAGTATTTT	CASSQDTSGSTDTQYF
-	TRBV24-1	TRBJ2-7	many	14	TGTGCCACCAGATTAGCGTGGGGGATCTACGAGCAGTACTTC	CATRLAWGIYEQYF
-	TRBV6-9	TRBJ2-1	many	10	TGTGCCAGTGACTACAATGAGCAGTTCTTC	CASDYNEQFF
-	TRBV7-2	TRBJ1-6	many	14	TGTGCCAGCAGCAATCAGGGTTGGGATTCACCCCTCCACTTT	CASSNQGWDSPLHF
-	TRBV2	TRBJ2-4	few	12	TGTGCCAGCCACCAGGGGGGAAACATTCAGTACTTC	CASHQGGNIQYF
-	TRBV28	TRBJ2-1	many	15	TGTGCCAGCAGTTTACTATCTAGCGCAGGGAATGAGCAGTTCTTC	CASSLLSSAGNEQFF
TRBD2	TRBV19	TRBJ2-1	many	15	TGTGCCAGTAGTCTGGGACTAGCGGAATACAATGAGCAGTTCTTC	CASSLGLAEYNEQFF
TRBD1	TRBV7-8	TRBJ2-2	many	17	TGTGCCAGCAGCCTCCCCGGGACAGGGAGGCGAAGCGGGGAGCTGTTTTTT	CASSLPGTGRRSGELFF
-	TRBV24-1	TRBJ2-7	-	12	TGTGCCACCAGTGATCCAGGTTACGAGCAGTACTTC	CATSDPGYEQYF
TRBD1	TRBV2	TRBJ1-2	many	13	TGTGCCACCCAAAGGGACAGCCCCTATGGCTACACCTTC	CATQRDSPYGYTF
TRBD1	TRBV11-1	TRBJ2-7	few	17	TGTGCCAGCAGCCGTACCCGGGACAGCGTCATCTCCTACGAGCAGTACTTC	CASSRTRDSVISYEQYF
-	TRBV6-2/TRBV6-3	TRBJ1-5	-	15	TGTGCCAGCAGTTACTCGATTGGGTTTGGTCAGCCCCAGCATTTT	CASSYSIGFGQPQHF
TRBD1	TRBV28	TRBJ1-2	few	16	TGTGCCAGCAGTTCCTCGGGACAGGGGGCCCGTCAGGGCTACACCTTC	CASSSSGQGARQGYTF
-	TRBV14	TRBJ2-7	many	19	TGTGCCAGCAGCCGGCAGGGCGTCCTTCCAACTACCGGCACATACGAGCAGTACTTC	CASSRQGVLPTTGTYEQYF
-	TRBV4-1	TRBJ2-2	many	18	TGCGCCAGCAGCCAAGATGGGGGTGACCGGACGAACACCGGGGAGCTGTTTTTT	CASSQDGGDRTNTGELFF
-	TRBV18	TRBJ2-5	many	14	TGTGCCAGCTCACCCGGACGGACAAGGGAGACCCAGTACTTC	CASSPGRTRETQYF
TRBD1	TRBV6-5	TRBJ2-7	many	19	TGTGCCAGCAGTTACACCACCCCCTATTCGGGACAGGGAAAGTACGAGCAGTACTTC	CASSYTTPYSGQGKYEQYF
TRBD2	TRBV12-3/TRBV12-4	TRBJ2-2	many	14	TGTGCCAGCAGTCCAGCGGGAGTAGCCGGGGAGCTGTTTTTT	CASSPAGVAGELFF
TRBD1	TRBV29-1	TRBJ2-1	-	14	TGCAGCGTTACAGGGGGCGGCAATTACAATGAGCAGTTCTTC	CSVTGGGNYNEQFF
-	TRBV6-6	TRBJ1-3	many	14	TGTGCCAGCAGTTTCGGTAGTTCTGGAAACACCATATATTTT	CASSFGSSGNTIYF
-	TRBV7-9	TRBJ2-6	many	13	TGTGCCAGCATCCTTTCTGGGGCCAACGTCCTGACTTTC	CASILSGANVLTF
-	TRBV19	TRBJ2-3	many	13	TGTGCCAGTAGCGTTTCAAGGGGAGATACGCAGTATTTT	CASSVSRGDTQYF
-	TRBV7-2	TRBJ2-5	many	12	TGTGCCAGCAGCACCGTTACGGAGACCCAGTACTTC	CASSTVTETQYF
-	TRBV5-1	TRBJ2-2	many	14	TGCGCCAGCAGCTTGACTGCCGCGATTGGGGAGCTGTTTTTT	CASSLTAAIGELFF
TRBD1	TRBV19	TRBJ2-7	many	12	TGTGCCAGTAGTTCGACAGGGGACGAGCAGTACTTC	CASSSTGDEQYF
-	TRBV5-1	TRBJ2-2	-	16	TGCGCCAGCAGCTTGGAAGATCAGGGTGTCACCGGGGAGCTGTTTTTT	CASSLEDQGVTGELFF
-	TRBV20-1	TRBJ1-5	many	12	TGCAGTGCTAGACCGGGACAACAGCCCCAGCATTTT	CSARPGQQPQHF
TRBD1	TRBV12-3/TRBV12-4	TRBJ2-7	many	15	TGTGCCAGCAGCTTAGACAGGGGGGCAACCTACGAGCAGTACTTC	CASSLDRGATYEQYF
TRBD2	TRBV28	TRBJ2-5	few	16	TGTGCCAGCAGCAGAGGGACTAGCGGGAGTAGGGAGACCCAGTACTTC	CASSRGTSGSRETQYF
-	TRBV9	TRBJ2-7	many	15	TGTGCCAGCAGCGTAGGTTTAGCGAGCGCTTACGAGCAGTACTTC	CASSVGLASAYEQYF
TRBD2	TRBV19	TRBJ2-1	many	16	TGTGCCAGTAGCTTAAGACTAGCGGGAGAGGGCAATGAGCAGTTCTTC	CASSLRLAGEGNEQFF
TRBD2	TRBV27	TRBJ2-1	many	14	TGTGCCAGCAGTGACGGACTAGCGGGAGTTGGCCAGTTCTTC	CASSDGLAGVGQFF
-	TRBV19	TRBJ2-6	-	15	TGTGCCAGTAGTATCGGGATCTCTGGGGCCAACGTCCTGACTTTC	CASSIGISGANVLTF
-	TRBV11-2	TRBJ2-5	many	14	TGTGCCAGCAGCTTAGACAGGTTTTCCGAGACCCAGTACTTC	CASSLDRFSETQYF
TRBD1	TRBV18	TRBJ2-1	-	14	TGTGCCAGCTCGGAGTATGGGACAGACAATGAGCAGTTCTTC	CASSEYGTDNEQFF
TRBD2	TRBV20-1	TRBJ2-7	many	19	TGCAGTGCTAGAGATAGTGTCGCTAGCGGTAATTCCCAATTCTACGAGCAGTACTTC	CSARDSVASGNSQFYEQYF
TRBD2	TRBV4-2	TRBJ2-3	many	17	TGTGCCAGCAGCCAAGATGGGACTAGCGGGAGAACAGATACGCAGTATTTT	CASSQDGTSGRTDTQYF
-	TRBV3-1	TRBJ2-7	-	11	TGTGCCAGCAGCGACGTCTACGAGCAGTACTTC	CASSDVYEQYF
-	TRBV7-2	TRBJ1-2	many	14	TGTGCCAGCACCCCCTCCTGGGGAACCGGCGGCTACACCTTC	CASTPSWGTGGYTF
TRBD2	TRBV18	TRBJ2-2	few	16	TGTGCCAGCTCAGGTCCGGGACTAGACTCGACCGGGGAGCTGTTTTTT	CASSGPGLDSTGELFF
TRBD1	TRBV15	TRBJ1-2	many	15	TGTGCCACCAGCAGCCGGGACAGCCCTAACTATGGCTACACCTTC	CATSSRDSPNYGYTF
-	TRBV20-1	TRBJ1-1	-	16	TGCAGTGCGAGGCTAGGGCAGGGAATTATAAACACTGAAGCTTTCTTT	CSARLGQGIINTEAFF
TRBD2	TRBV5-6	TRBJ2-1	many	15	TGTGCCAGCAGCTTGGACGCGGGAGTGGGCAATGAGCAGTTCTTC	CASSLDAGVGNEQFF
TRBD2	TRBV12-5	TRBJ2-3	many	16	TGTGCTAGTGGTTCGGGACTAGCGGGAAATGCAGATACGCAGTATTTT	CASGSGLAGNADTQYF